This passage covers 10 T cell receptor beta chains from one sample sequenced in a study of cytomegalovirus exposure and HLA in healthy donors. The PCR ran on 60 Vbeta and 13 Jbeta primers. Assay: immunoSEQ multiplex PCR; the TCRdb copy retains only in-frame clones and omits some. The table includes roughly 71,000 clones, 70% to 80% detected once. Sequencing input: PBMCs. The receptors derive from a girl aged 5-17 years in good health and CMV-seropositive.

J is TRBJ1-1 and V is TRBV29-1, with D possibly being TRBD1 (5 bases). The germline V gene encodes CDR1 SQVTM and CDR2 ANQGSEA. Trimming shortened V by 6 bases and J by 0 bases, and 11 bases separated the two germline ends. The CDR3 runs 13 residues. CDR3: CSVGRQMNTEAFF. In DNA form, the CDR3 reads TGCAGCGTGGGGCGACAGATGAACACTGAAGCTTTCTTT.

This sequence joins TRBV29-1 and TRBJ1-1, with D hard to call. Germline V gives CDR1 SQVTM, CDR2 ANQGSEA. V was trimmed by 6 bases and J by 7 bases, leaving 9 bases between them. The CDR3 loop spans 10 amino acids. CDR3 in DNA: TGCAGCGTGAGACTCCTTGAAGCTTTCTTT. It yields the protein CSVRLLEAFF.

The gene calls are TRBV27 and TRBJ1-4; D is ambiguous. V was cut by 6 bases and J by 7 bases, with 15 bases left in between. The CDR3 is 14 amino acids. Germline-derived CDR1 and CDR2 are MNHEY and SMNVEV (reference sequence). The CDR3 loop is CASRANEGREKLFF. Written as DNA, the CDR3 is TGTGCCAGCAGGGCCAATGAGGGCCGTGAAAAACTGTTTTTT. The variable domain in full, with the rest retrieved from reference TRBV27 and TRBJ1-4, is EAQVTQNPRYLITVTGKKLTVTCSQNMNHEYMSWYRQDPGLGLRQIYYSMNVEVTDKGDVPEGYKVSRKEKRNFPLILESPSPNQTSLYFCASRANEGREKLFFGSGTQLSVL.

The rearrangement uses TRBV7-6 and TRBJ2-3; D unresolved. Germline V CDR1 and CDR2: SGHVS, FNYEAQ. The CDR3 runs to 14 residues. Deletions cut 4 bases from V and 6 bases from J, with 14 bases between. The CDR3 spells CASSSPFSLDTQYF. For the CDR3, the DNA is TGTGCCAGCAGCTCCCCCTTTTCGTTGGATACGCAGTATTTT.

This chain connects TRBV10-1 to TRBJ1-1; 10 bases agree with TRBD1. The CDR3 spans 17 residues. Germline assignment: CDR1 WNHNN and CDR2 SYGVQD (reference sequence). V shed 2 bases, J shed 3 bases, and the junction held 9 bases outside the gene matches. CDR3 region: CASSESTPGTGDTEAFF. The CDR3 bases are TGCGCCAGCAGTGAGAGCACCCCCGGGACAGGGGACACTGAAGCTTTCTTT.

This clone was counted once. The chain uses TRBV30 and TRBJ2-5, with a tentative D call TRBD1 (6 bases). Trimming shortened V by 3 bases and J by 5 bases, and 16 bases separated the two germline ends. Looked up from germline, CDR1 is GTSNPN and CDR2 is SVGIG (reference sequence). The CDR3 spans 14 residues. The CDR3 sequence: CAWSVTGSTETQYF. CDR3 nucleotides: TGTGCCTGGAGCGTCACAGGGTCGACGGAGACCCAGTACTTC. Full variable domain (outside the CDR3, taken from reference TRBV30 and TRBJ2-5): SQTIHQWPATLVQPVGSPLSLECTVEGTSNPNLYWYRQAAGRGLQLLFYSVGIGQISSEVPQNLSASRPQDRQFILSSKKLLLSDSGFYLCAWSVTGSTETQYFGPGTRLLVL.

V gene TRBV7-9 combines with J gene TRBJ1-6; D is unclear. Germline lookup yields CDR1 SEHNR and CDR2 FQNEAQ (reference sequence). V lost 4 bases and J 4 bases, leaving 8 bases between the germline ends. The CDR3 is 14 amino acids. The CDR3 protein is CASSSVSYNSPLHF. The CDR3 nucleotides read TGTGCCAGCAGCTCGGTTTCTTATAATTCACCCCTCCACTTT. The variable domain in full, with the rest retrieved from reference TRBV7-9 and TRBJ1-6, is DTGVSQNPRHKITKRGQNVTFRCDPISEHNRLYWYRQTLGQGPEFLTYFQNEAQLEKSRLLSDRFSAERPKGSFSTLEIQRTEQGDSAMYLCASSSVSYNSPLHFGNGTRLTVT.

This clone came up a few times. The chain has TRBV6-5 and TRBJ1-2; 11 bases map to TRBD1. V was clipped by 6 bases and J by 5 bases; unmatched bases: 8. Germline V gene data show CDR1 as MNHEY and CDR2 as SVGAGI. The CDR3 has 15 residues. The CDR3: CASSFRDRGDYGYTF. The DNA for the CDR3 is TGTGCCAGCAGCTTCCGGGACAGGGGGGATTATGGCTACACCTTC.

The rearrangement joins TRBV28 to TRBJ2-7, with D possibly matching TRBD2 (5 bases). Trimming left V 8 bases short and J 4 bases short, with 18 bases between. The CDR3 has 14 residues. Germline CDR1 MDHEN, CDR2 SYDVKM. The CDR3 region is CASGLSDSRYEQYF. In DNA, the CDR3 is TGTGCCAGCGGACTTTCCGACTCGAGGTACGAGCAGTACTTC.

The V gene is TRBV9, the J gene TRBJ2-2; the match to TRBD1 covers 7 bases. This CDR3 region has 14 residues. Germline values: CDR1 SGDLS, CDR2 YYNGEE. The V gene end was trimmed by 4 bases and the J gene end by 4 bases; junction bases not matched to a gene: 4. The CDR3 loop reads CASSPRGRTGELFF. In DNA form, the CDR3 reads TGTGCCAGCAGCCCAAGGGGGCGCACCGGGGAGCTGTTTTTT.